Listed below are T cell receptor beta chains from one sample, sequenced in a study of blood T cell repertoires in COVID-19. Only in-frame clones appear in the TCRdb table, and some are missing; sequencing was by immunoSEQ multiplex PCR. The table shows over 45,000 clones, with about four fifths occurring only once. The sequenced material came from peripheral blood. These receptors all stem from a middle-aged man with acute or convalescent COVID-19. Each CDR3 is given with its conserved first and last residue. Only some rows state a clone size, as once, few, many or a class for expanded clones.

j_call: TRBJ1-2
clone_size: NA
v_call: TRBV28
cdr3_length: 11
cdr3_aa: CASSGVPGYTF

j_call: TRBJ1-1
clone_size: NA
v_call: TRBV6-5
cdr3_length: 15
cdr3_aa: CASSHDRTGMTEAFF

j_call: TRBJ2-2
clone_size: NA
v_call: TRBV6-5
cdr3_length: 15
cdr3_aa: CASSYLAGVTGELFF

j_call: TRBJ1-4
clone_size: NA
v_call: TRBV28
cdr3_length: 15
cdr3_aa: CASSVRGWVGEKLFF

j_call: TRBJ2-2
clone_size: NA
v_call: TRBV10-1
cdr3_length: 15
cdr3_aa: CASSESRGGTGELFF

j_call: TRBJ2-7
clone_size: NA
v_call: TRBV30
cdr3_length: 13
cdr3_aa: CAWSGADSYEQYF

j_call: TRBJ1-2
clone_size: NA
v_call: TRBV29-1
cdr3_length: 13
cdr3_aa: CSVQGGEVIGYTF

j_call: TRBJ1-2
clone_size: NA
v_call: TRBV5-6
cdr3_length: 14
cdr3_aa: CASSPGRQGYGYTF

j_call: TRBJ1-1
clone_size: NA
v_call: TRBV2
cdr3_length: 13
cdr3_aa: CASSKTANTEAFF

j_call: TRBJ1-2
clone_size: NA
v_call: TRBV29-1
cdr3_length: 12
cdr3_aa: CSSDRAHEGYTF

j_call: TRBJ1-1
clone_size: NA
v_call: TRBV7-2
cdr3_length: 13
cdr3_aa: CASSQQGYTEAFF

j_call: TRBJ1-2
clone_size: NA
v_call: TRBV25-1
cdr3_length: 16
cdr3_aa: CASSSGRGGKDYGYTF

j_call: TRBJ2-7
clone_size: NA
v_call: TRBV6-1
cdr3_length: 14
cdr3_aa: CASSDQGNGVEQYF

j_call: TRBJ1-2
clone_size: NA
v_call: TRBV11-2
cdr3_length: 15
cdr3_aa: CASSPLDRELYGYTF

j_call: TRBJ2-1
clone_size: NA
v_call: TRBV5-4
cdr3_length: 12
cdr3_aa: CASSYDTNEQFF

j_call: TRBJ1-2
clone_size: NA
v_call: TRBV7-9
cdr3_length: 15
cdr3_aa: CASSGDTGENYGYTF

j_call: TRBJ2-7
clone_size: NA
v_call: TRBV6-6
cdr3_length: 14
cdr3_aa: CASRVGGSSYEQYF

j_call: TRBJ2-1
clone_size: NA
v_call: TRBV12-3/TRBV12-4
cdr3_length: 13
cdr3_aa: CASTTSGGREQFF

j_call: TRBJ2-7
clone_size: NA
v_call: TRBV28
cdr3_length: 12
cdr3_aa: CASWQESYEQYF

j_call: TRBJ1-1
clone_size: few
v_call: TRBV5-1
cdr3_length: 15
cdr3_aa: CASRTGGLMNTEAFF

j_call: TRBJ2-5
clone_size: few
v_call: TRBV5-4
cdr3_length: 15
cdr3_aa: CASSLDRGAGETQYF

j_call: TRBJ2-3
clone_size: NA
v_call: TRBV24-1
cdr3_length: 18
cdr3_aa: CATSGGGRIQARTDTQYF

j_call: TRBJ2-7
clone_size: NA
v_call: TRBV18
cdr3_length: 15
cdr3_aa: CASSPVGDYSYEQYF

j_call: TRBJ1-4
clone_size: few
v_call: TRBV28
cdr3_length: 11
cdr3_aa: CASSLREKLFF

j_call: TRBJ1-2
clone_size: NA
v_call: TRBV30
cdr3_length: 11
cdr3_aa: CAWSHRVGYTF

j_call: TRBJ1-6
clone_size: NA
v_call: TRBV14
cdr3_length: 12
cdr3_aa: CASSQGWSVLHF

j_call: TRBJ1-3
clone_size: NA
v_call: TRBV6-6
cdr3_length: 14
cdr3_aa: CASSLQGSGNTIYF

j_call: TRBJ1-2
clone_size: NA
v_call: TRBV5-1
cdr3_length: 13
cdr3_aa: CASSPTGPHGYTF

j_call: TRBJ2-3
clone_size: few
v_call: TRBV3-1/TRBV3-2
cdr3_length: 15
cdr3_aa: CASSRGAGGAERQYF

j_call: TRBJ2-2
clone_size: NA
v_call: TRBV5-1
cdr3_length: 15
cdr3_aa: CASGTGGLDTGELFF

j_call: TRBJ1-1
clone_size: NA
v_call: TRBV5-1
cdr3_length: 14
cdr3_aa: CASSHAQGNTEAFF

j_call: TRBJ1-6
clone_size: once
v_call: TRBV2
cdr3_length: 15
cdr3_aa: CASSVWDTGTSPLHF

j_call: TRBJ2-2
clone_size: NA
v_call: TRBV4-3
cdr3_length: 14
cdr3_aa: CASSQRGGSGELFF

j_call: TRBJ1-5
clone_size: NA
v_call: TRBV15
cdr3_length: 14
cdr3_aa: CATSRTGNNQPQHF

j_call: TRBJ1-2
clone_size: NA
v_call: TRBV14
cdr3_length: 13
cdr3_aa: CASSQGANYGYTF

j_call: TRBJ2-4
clone_size: once
v_call: TRBV20-1
cdr3_length: 13
cdr3_aa: CSASVGTATLQYF

j_call: TRBJ2-1
clone_size: NA
v_call: TRBV2
cdr3_length: 12
cdr3_aa: CASKDLGNEQFF

j_call: TRBJ1-1
clone_size: few
v_call: TRBV7-9
cdr3_length: 13
cdr3_aa: CASSLTQVTEAFF

j_call: TRBJ2-1
clone_size: NA
v_call: TRBV9
cdr3_length: 16
cdr3_aa: CASSEAGQGVVNEQFF

j_call: TRBJ1-2
clone_size: NA
v_call: TRBV6-5
cdr3_length: 12
cdr3_aa: CASWQGAYGYTF

j_call: TRBJ2-2
clone_size: once
v_call: TRBV5-4
cdr3_length: 15
cdr3_aa: CASSPVSGGYGELFF

j_call: TRBJ2-6
clone_size: NA
v_call: TRBV2
cdr3_length: 16
cdr3_aa: CASSDLDRLGANVLTF

j_call: TRBJ2-7
clone_size: NA
v_call: TRBV11-2
cdr3_length: 15
cdr3_aa: CASSPDPGQLYEQYF

j_call: TRBJ2-5
clone_size: NA
v_call: TRBV5-4
cdr3_length: 18
cdr3_aa: CASSSKGGLAGIQETQYF

j_call: TRBJ2-5
clone_size: NA
v_call: TRBV24-1
cdr3_length: 17
cdr3_aa: CATSDSGTGWYQETQYF

j_call: TRBJ2-3
clone_size: NA
v_call: TRBV18
cdr3_length: 16
cdr3_aa: CASSLGQQQASYTQYF

j_call: TRBJ1-2
clone_size: NA
v_call: TRBV5-1
cdr3_length: 14
cdr3_aa: CASSLWTDSGGYTF

j_call: TRBJ1-2
clone_size: NA
v_call: TRBV2
cdr3_length: 14
cdr3_aa: CASSVTAGGVGYTF

j_call: TRBJ1-2
clone_size: NA
v_call: TRBV28
cdr3_length: 10
cdr3_aa: CASSSDGYTF

j_call: TRBJ1-5
clone_size: NA
v_call: TRBV28
cdr3_length: 21
cdr3_aa: CASSLWGSRGSSSWSNQPQHF

j_call: TRBJ2-1
clone_size: few
v_call: TRBV7-6
cdr3_length: 21
cdr3_aa: CASSLYTGLAGWKWSYNEQFF

j_call: TRBJ2-1
clone_size: NA
v_call: TRBV21-1
cdr3_length: 16
cdr3_aa: CASSGTSPSSYNEQFF

j_call: TRBJ2-5
clone_size: NA
v_call: TRBV10-3
cdr3_length: 14
cdr3_aa: CAISPGQWEETQYF

j_call: TRBJ1-5
clone_size: NA
v_call: TRBV7-2
cdr3_length: 14
cdr3_aa: CASSFKQGNSPQHF